One sample yielded the 26 T cell receptor beta chains listed below, sequenced in a study of OX40 agonist ivuxolimab in advanced cancers. The table came from immunoSEQ multiplex PCR; TCRdb's copy has only in-frame clones and leaves some out. The table shows about 120,000 clones, with 75% to 90% occurring only once. The sample consisted of CD4+ or CD8+ T cells sorted from blood, taken in a trial of the OX40 agonist ivuxolimab. Receptor source: an adult with an advanced solid tumor such as melanoma, head and neck, liver or kidney cancer.

The chain combines TRBV12-5 with TRBJ2-2, with TRBD2 identical over 9 bases. Trimming cost V 5 bases and J 3 bases; bases outside gene matches: 7. Germline V gene lookup returns CDR1 LGHNT and CDR2 FRNRAP. This CDR3 contains 16 residues. For the CDR3, the DNA is TGTGCTAGTGGTAACACCGGGACTAGCCACACCGGGGAGCTGTTTTTT. Its protein product is CASGNTGTSHTGELFF.

The chain has TRBV5-4 and TRBJ2-6; 8 bases map to TRBD1. The CDR3 has 17 amino acids. Germline CDR1 is SGHNT and CDR2 is YYREEE (reference sequence). The V segment lost 1 base and the J segment 3 bases; nucleotides outside the gene matches: 6. The CDR3 DNA reads as TGTGCCAGCAGCTTGCCTCAGGGGGCTGGTGGGGCCAACGTCCTGACTTTC. It encodes CASSLPQGAGGANVLTF.

CDR3 nucleotides: TGTGCCAGCACTGGTGGGTTGAGCTCCTACGAGCAGTACTTC. Its translation: CASTGGLSSYEQYF. This chain links TRBV6-1 with TRBJ2-7; D gene ambiguous. The V gene lost 7 bases and the J gene lost 0 bases, with 13 bases spanning the gap. The CDR3 is 14 residues long. CDR1 and CDR2 (germline): MNHNS, SASEGT.

The chain uses TRBV7-2 and TRBJ1-2; 7 bases are shared with TRBD1. Germline CDR1 reads SGHTA; CDR2 reads FQGNSA. The CDR3 sequence is 15 residues long. V lost 1 base, J lost 4 bases, and 6 bases stayed unmatched. Here the CDR3 DNA reads TGTGCCAGCAGCTTAGAACAGGGGCCCTCCTATGGCTACACCTTC. Translated: CASSLEQGPSYGYTF.

The V call is TRBV7-9, the J call TRBJ1-2; D is unclear. Trimming removed 2 bases from V and 8 bases from J, with 9 bases in between. The CDR3 length is 12 residues. Per germline, CDR1 SEHNR and CDR2 FQNEAQ (reference sequence). CDR3 sequence: CASSLLISGYTF. Here the CDR3 DNA reads TGTGCCAGCAGCTTACTTATAAGCGGCTACACCTTC. The full variable domain, with the rest looked up from reference TRBV7-9 and TRBJ1-2, is DTGVSQNPRHKITKRGQNVTFRCDPISEHNRLYWYRQTLGQGPEFLTYFQNEAQLEKSRLLSDRFSAERPKGSFSTLEIQRTEQGDSAMYLCASSLLISGYTFGSGTRLTVV.

The chain links TRBV28 to TRBJ2-2; the match to TRBD1 covers 7 bases. Germline V gene sequence: CDR1 MDHEN, CDR2 SYDVKM. This CDR3 region has 12 residues. Trimming cost V 5 bases and J 7 bases; bases outside gene matches: 1. The chain's CDR3 is CASSRTGGELFF. In DNA form, the CDR3 reads TGTGCCAGCAGTCGGACAGGCGGGGAGCTGTTTTTT.

Remarks on this clone: The same CDR3 can be traced to other DNA sequences in this sample. The chain joins TRBV6-6 to TRBJ1-2; TRBD1 matches 8 bases. Losses at the gene ends were 5 bases for V and 3 bases for J; bases not matched to a gene: 8. The CDR3 contains 15 residues. Germline loops: CDR1 MNHNY, CDR2 SVGAGI (reference sequence). The CDR3 loop is CASSTMDREYYGYTF. The CDR3, as DNA: TGTGCCAGCAGTACTATGGACAGGGAGTACTATGGCTACACCTTC.

V and J are TRBV7-2 and TRBJ1-2; TRBD1 matches at 7 bases. Germline trimming cut 2 bases from V and 4 bases from J; bases unmatched to any gene: 4. The germline V gene encodes CDR1 SGHTA and CDR2 FQGNSA. CDR3 size: 14 residues. In nucleotides, the CDR3 is TGTGCCAGCAGCTTAAGTGGGACAGCCTATGGCTACACCTTC. It specifies CASSLSGTAYGYTF. The full variable domain, with the rest looked up from reference TRBV7-2 and TRBJ1-2, is GAGVSQSPSNKVTEKGKDVELRCDPISGHTALYWYRQSLGQGLEFLIYFQGNSAPDKSGLPSDRFSAERTGGSVSTLTIQRTQQEDSAVYLCASSLSGTAYGYTFGSGTRLTVV.

This chain uses TRBV2 with TRBJ1-5; no definite D call. CDR3 size: 13 residues. Trimming took off 2 bases at V and 7 bases at J, with 9 bases between the two ends. CDR1 SNHLY and CDR2 FYNNEI come from the germline V gene. The CDR3 DNA sequence: TGTGCCAGCAGTGAACCCCACAAGCAGCCCCAGCATTTT. Translating gives CASSEPHKQPQHF.

This clone has just one count. This chain uses TRBV28 with TRBJ1-1; D uncertain. Germline values: CDR1 MDHEN, CDR2 SYDVKM. This CDR3 comprises 13 residues. V lost 3 bases and J lost 5, with 10 bases in between. CDR3 DNA sequence: TGTGCCAGCAGTTTCGGCAGTAAGACTGAAGCTTTCTTT. As protein: CASSFGSKTEAFF.

This clone came up once. The rearrangement links TRBV7-2 to TRBJ2-1, with D perhaps matching TRBD2 (5 bases). The CDR3 is made up of 15 amino acids. Looked up from germline, CDR1 is SGHTA and CDR2 is FQGNSA. The V end was cut by 2 bases, the J end by 0 bases, with 8 bases between. CDR3 region: CASSLNGGSYNEQFF. In nucleotides, the CDR3 is TGTGCCAGCAGCTTAAATGGAGGCTCCTACAATGAGCAGTTCTTC.

This sequence joins TRBV4-1 and TRBJ2-1; TRBD2 matches 12 bases. Germline assignment: CDR1 MGHRA and CDR2 YSYEKL. The CDR3 has 17 residues. After removal of 1 base from V and 4 bases from J, the junction contained 5 bases not matched to a gene. Here the CDR3 reads CASSQASGLAGYNEQFF. The CDR3 DNA reads TGCGCCAGCAGCCAAGCTTCTGGACTAGCGGGGTACAATGAGCAGTTCTTC.

The chain uses TRBV9 and TRBJ2-3; 7 bases agree with TRBD2. The V gene's germline CDR1 is SGDLS and CDR2 YYNGEE. The CDR3 totals 13 residues. V was pared by 1 base and J by 7 bases, with 3 bases of the junction left unmatched. CDR3 sequence: CASSVPGTNTQYF. For the CDR3, the DNA is TGTGCCAGCAGCGTACCTGGGACTAATACGCAGTATTTT.

V gene TRBV19 combines with J gene TRBJ2-5, with D perhaps assigned TRBD1 or TRBD2 (5 bases each). V lost 6 bases and J lost 5, with 10 bases in between. Germline V gives CDR1 LNHDA, CDR2 SQIVND (reference sequence). The CDR3 runs to 12 residues. The CDR3 DNA reads TGTGCCAGTAGAGGGACCAGGGAGACCCAGTACTTC. Translation gives CASRGTRETQYF. The complete variable domain, with remaining parts taken from reference TRBV19 and TRBJ2-5, reads DGGITQSPKYLFRKEGQNVTLSCEQNLNHDAMYWYRQDPGQGLRLIYYSQIVNDFQKGDIAEGYSVSREKKESFPLTVTSAQKNPTAFYLCASRGTRETQYFGPGTRLLVL.

The V call is TRBV28, the J call TRBJ2-2; D remains ambiguous. Germline V gives CDR1 MDHEN, CDR2 SYDVKM. This CDR3 has 14 residues. With 3 bases removed from V and 1 base from J, the gap between germline ends came to 6 bases. The CDR3 sequence is CASSFELNTGELFF. DNA for the CDR3: TGTGCCAGCAGTTTTGAGTTGAACACCGGGGAGCTGTTTTTT.

This chain links TRBV7-2 with TRBJ2-5; D possibly corresponds to TRBD2 (6 bases). The germline V gene has CDR1 SGHTA and CDR2 FQGNSA. CDR3 length: 16 amino acids. V was trimmed by 6 bases and J by 2 bases, leaving 19 bases between them. The CDR3 bases are TGTGCCAGCAGGGCAGCGGTCCATGGAGGGCAAGAGACCCAGTACTTC. The encoded protein is CASRAAVHGGQETQYF.

V gene TRBV28 combines with J gene TRBJ2-5; D is ambiguous. There are 14 residues in the CDR3. Deletions cut 6 bases from V and 5 bases from J, with 16 bases between. The germline CDR1 and CDR2 sequences are MDHEN and SYDVKM. This CDR3 reads CASRDATRRETQYF. The CDR3 nucleotides read TGTGCCAGCAGGGACGCGACAAGGCGGGAGACCCAGTACTTC.

About this clone: The conserved closing phenylalanine or tryptophan is absent in this CDR3, likely reflecting a read error. The chain joins TRBV30 to TRBJ1-2; 8 nucleotides match TRBD1. Germline V lookup: CDR1 GTSNPN, CDR2 SVGIG (reference sequence). With V trimmed by 5 bases and J by 2 bases, 1 base remained unmatched. This CDR3 has 12 residues. CDR3 amino acids: CAWGQGNYGYTL. CDR3 DNA sequence: TGTGCCTGGGGACAGGGCAACTATGGCTACACCCTC.

The chain is built from TRBV7-9 and TRBJ2-2; 11 positions match TRBD1. J gave up 4 bases and V 6 bases, and 7 bases lay outside the gene matches. This CDR3 comprises 16 residues. Germline CDR1 SEHNR, CDR2 FQNEAQ (reference sequence). Written as DNA, the CDR3 is TGTGCCAGCAGTTCCAAGGACAGGGGGCCCACCGGGGAGCTGTTTTTT. Residues: CASSSKDRGPTGELFF.

The chain combines TRBV7-6 with TRBJ2-3, with unresolved D. Trimming took off 1 base at V and 6 bases at J, with 2 bases between the two ends. The CDR3 length is 11 residues. Germline V gene lookup returns CDR1 SGHVS and CDR2 FNYEAQ. CDR3 in amino acids: CASSLVDTQYF. The CDR3 DNA reads as TGTGCCAGCAGCTTAGTGGATACGCAGTATTTT.

The rearrangement uses TRBV7-2 and TRBJ2-7, with no clear D. The ends were cut back, 1 base at V and 0 bases at J, with 7 bases in the middle. This CDR3 has 14 amino acids. Germline values: CDR1 SGHTA, CDR2 FQGNSA. The CDR3 nucleotides are TGTGCCAGCAGCTTAGGCAGGAGCTCCTACGAGCAGTACTTC. Encoded protein: CASSLGRSSYEQYF.

The V gene is TRBV7-9, the J gene TRBJ2-2, with 8 bases fitting TRBD1. The J segment lost 1 base and the V segment lost 0 bases, leaving 7 bases of the junction unmatched. The V gene's germline CDR1 is SEHNR and CDR2 FQNEAQ (reference sequence). CDR3 length equals 18 residues. CDR3 loop: CASSLALGQGGNTGELFF. The DNA of the CDR3 is TGTGCCAGCAGCTTAGCGCTCGGACAGGGAGGGAACACCGGGGAGCTGTTTTTT. The whole variable domain, filled in from reference TRBV7-9 and TRBJ2-2, reads DTGVSQNPRHKITKRGQNVTFRCDPISEHNRLYWYRQTLGQGPEFLTYFQNEAQLEKSRLLSDRFSAERPKGSFSTLEIQRTEQGDSAMYLCASSLALGQGGNTGELFFGEGSRLTVL.

The V and J genes are TRBV7-9 and TRBJ2-7; D unclear. Germline V gene sequence: CDR1 SEHNR, CDR2 FQNEAQ (reference sequence). Trimming shortened V by 4 bases and J by 0 bases, and 10 bases separated the two germline ends. The CDR3 is 14 amino acids. The CDR3 loop is CASSWVPSSYEQYF. Written as DNA, the CDR3 is TGTGCCAGCAGCTGGGTCCCGAGCTCCTACGAGCAGTACTTC.

This chain uses TRBV10-1 with TRBJ1-1, with D perhaps matching TRBD1 (6 bases). Trimming pared 5 bases from V and 1 base from J, leaving 11 bases between. Germline V gene lookup returns CDR1 WNHNN and CDR2 SYGVQD (reference sequence). CDR3 length: 14 amino acids. CDR3: CASSTSGQNTEAFF. The CDR3 DNA follows: TGCGCCAGCAGTACCTCGGGACAGAACACTGAAGCTTTCTTT.

V usage is TRBV7-2 and J usage is TRBJ2-3, with D possibly matching TRBD2 (5 bases). V shed 2 bases and J shed 5 bases, with 17 bases lying between them. Germline-derived CDR1 and CDR2 are SGHTA and FQGNSA. This CDR3 spans 16 amino acids. CDR3 nucleotides: TGTGCCAGCAGCTTATTGTCCCGGAGAGGGATAGATACGCAGTATTTT. Amino acids: CASSLLSRRGIDTQYF.

The chain is built from TRBV10-3 and TRBJ2-3, with D perhaps assigned TRBD1 or TRBD2 (6 bases each). The CDR3 has 15 amino acids. Trimming stripped 5 bases from V and 6 bases from J, with 18 bases between. Germline V lookup: CDR1 ENHRY, CDR2 SYGVKD. The CDR3 coding sequence is TGTGCCATCAGTAGAGCTCCGGGGGCGGGGGATACGCAGTATTTT. Translation: CAISRAPGAGDTQYF.